The 20 T cell receptor beta chains listed next were all sequenced from one sample in a study of blood T cell repertoires in COVID-19. Using immunoSEQ multiplex PCR, the repertoire was profiled, and TCRdb retains in-frame clones only, with some absent. The profile shows about 290,000 clones, around 86% of them singletons. Material: peripheral blood. The source of these receptors is a woman in her forties who had recovered from COVID-19.

V usage is TRBV9 and J usage is TRBJ2-2, with TRBD2 identical over 7 bases. The CDR3 runs 15 residues. Germline trimming cut 0 bases from V and 5 bases from J; bases unmatched to any gene: 4. Germline values: CDR1 SGDLS, CDR2 YYNGEE. CDR3 coding DNA: TGTGCCAGCAGCGTAGGACTAGCCCAGACCGGGGAGCTGTTTTTT. Translation: CASSVGLAQTGELFF. The complete variable domain, with remaining parts taken from reference TRBV9 and TRBJ2-2, reads DSGVTQTPKHLITATGQRVTLRCSPRSGDLSVYWYQQSLDQGLQFLIQYYNGEERAKGNILERFSAQQFPDLHSELNLSSLELGDSALYFCASSVGLAQTGELFFGEGSRLTVL.

The rearrangement uses TRBV5-1 and TRBJ2-6, with a tentative D call TRBD2 (6 bases). The CDR3 contains 16 residues. Germline lookup yields CDR1 SGHRS and CDR2 YFSETQ. Trimming left V 7 bases short and J 0 bases short, with 14 bases between. The CDR3 here is CASGLGLPSGANVLTF. The CDR3 nucleotides are TGCGCCAGCGGATTGGGACTGCCCTCTGGGGCCAACGTCCTGACTTTC.

V usage is TRBV5-1 and J usage is TRBJ1-1, with D unresolved. The CDR3 length is 16 residues. From germline, CDR1 is SGHRS and CDR2 YFSETQ. The V end was cut by 4 bases, the J end by 1 base, with 17 bases between. The CDR3, as DNA: TGCGCCAGCAGCCTCTTGGGTGAAGCAGGGAACACTGAAGCTTTCTTT. This codes for CASSLLGEAGNTEAFF.

V usage is TRBV7-2 and J usage is TRBJ2-1, with 10 bases lining up with TRBD2. The CDR3 is 16 amino acids. The junction had 12 bases not matched to a gene; V was cut back by 5 bases and J by 8 bases. From germline, CDR1 is SGHTA and CDR2 FQGNSA. CDR3 nucleotide sequence: TGTGCCAGCAGCGTAGTCTCCAGCGGGAGGGCCGATGAGCAGTTCTTC. Residues: CASSVVSSGRADEQFF.

This clone turned up a few times. The chain employs TRBV5-4 and TRBJ2-3, with 9 bases fitting TRBD2. Per germline, CDR1 SGHNT and CDR2 YYREEE (reference sequence). The CDR3 runs to 14 residues. Germline trimming cut 4 bases from V and 5 bases from J; bases unmatched to any gene: 5. DNA of the CDR3: TGTGCCAGCAGCGTGACTAGCGGAGAAGATACGCAGTATTTT. Translating it yields CASSVTSGEDTQYF.

The genes are TRBV24-1 and TRBJ2-5, with 9 nucleotides matching TRBD1. The CDR3 is 15 amino acids. Germline values: CDR1 KGHDR, CDR2 SFDVKD. The trim removed 0 bases at V and 2 bases at J, leaving 0 bases unmatched. This CDR3 reads CATSDLGQGQETQYF. In nucleotides, the CDR3 is TGTGCCACCAGTGATTTGGGACAGGGGCAAGAGACCCAGTACTTC.

The CDR3 sequence is CASSLSTGVNTEAFF. CDR3 in DNA: TGCGCCAGCAGCTTGAGTACAGGGGTGAACACTGAAGCTTTCTTT. The chain couples TRBV5-1 to TRBJ1-1; 7 nucleotides align to TRBD1. The germline CDR1 and CDR2 sequences are SGHRS and YFSETQ. V lost 1 base, J lost 0 bases, and 3 bases stayed unmatched. The CDR3 has 15 amino acids.

This chain uses TRBV30 with TRBJ2-7; TRBD2 matches 7 bases. The CDR3 is made up of 12 amino acids. The germline V gene has CDR1 GTSNPN and CDR2 SVGIG (reference sequence). Germline trimming cut 3 bases from V and 6 bases from J; bases unmatched to any gene: 5. The CDR3 loop is CAWRGGNGEQYF. The CDR3 DNA follows: TGTGCCTGGAGGGGGGGGAATGGCGAGCAGTACTTC.

The V gene is TRBV5-1, the J gene TRBJ2-7, with 8 bases aligning to TRBD2. Germline loops: CDR1 SGHRS, CDR2 YFSETQ. This CDR3 is built from 16 residues. V trimming: 0 bases; J trimming: 5 bases; junction bases outside the gene matches: 10. CDR3 loop: CASSLVLSGGPDEQYF. CDR3 DNA sequence: TGCGCCAGCAGCTTGGTCTTGTCGGGAGGGCCCGACGAGCAGTACTTC. The full variable domain, with the rest looked up from reference TRBV5-1 and TRBJ2-7, is KAGVTQTPRYLIKTRGQQVTLSCSPISGHRSVSWYQQTPGQGLQFLFEYFSETQRNKGNFPGRFSGRQFSNSRSEMNVSTLELGDSALYLCASSLVLSGGPDEQYFGPGTRLTVT.

The chain links TRBV27 to TRBJ2-3; 12 bases are a match to TRBD2. The CDR3 is 19 amino acids. The germline gives CDR1 MNHEY, CDR2 SMNVEV (reference sequence). Unmatched junction bases numbered 11, after V lost 3 bases and J lost 1 base. The CDR3 region has the DNA TGTGCCAGCAGTTTGAGCCTAGCGGGAGGGCCATCTCGCACAGATACGCAGTATTTT. Translation: CASSLSLAGGPSRTDTQYF.

This rearrangement joins TRBV7-9 to TRBJ1-1, with 8 bases that match TRBD1. There are 13 residues in the CDR3. Germline CDR1 and CDR2: SEHNR and FQNEAQ (reference sequence). V lost 5 bases and J lost 7; bases outside the gene matches: 6. The CDR3 DNA is TGTGCCAGCAGCCCAGCGGACAGGGATGAAGCTTTCTTT. It is translated as CASSPADRDEAFF.

V is TRBV9 and J is TRBJ2-7; a weak D match, TRBD2 (6 bases). CDR1 is SGDLS and CDR2 is YYNGEE in the germline V gene. The CDR3 has 15 residues. V gave up 0 bases and J gave up 0 bases, with 10 bases separating them. The CDR3 loop is CASSVEASASYEQYF. The CDR3 DNA is TGTGCCAGCAGCGTAGAGGCTAGCGCCTCCTACGAGCAGTACTTC.

The chain recombines TRBV7-3 with TRBJ2-1; D might be TRBD2 (7 bases). V dropped 2 bases and J dropped 1 base, with 9 bases sitting between them. The CDR3 covers 15 residues. From germline, CDR1 is SGHTA and CDR2 FQGTGA. The CDR3 DNA reads TGTGCCAGCAGCTTAGGGGGGGCATCCTACAATGAGCAGTTCTTC. Residues: CASSLGGASYNEQFF.

This chain joins TRBV7-8 and TRBJ2-7; D not certain. Trimming shortened V by 1 base and J by 5 bases, and 9 bases separated the two germline ends. Germline CDR1 reads SGHVS; CDR2 reads FQNEAQ. The CDR3 loop spans 13 amino acids. CDR3 sequence (DNA): TGTGCCAGCAGCTTAGGTCGGTTAGACGAGCAGTACTTC. Protein product: CASSLGRLDEQYF.

This chain joins TRBV18 and TRBJ2-7; TRBD2 agrees at 10 bases. The CDR3 runs to 14 residues. CDR1 is KGHSH and CDR2 is LQKENI in the germline V gene. Trimming took 1 base from V and 3 from J; bases not matched to a gene: 0. CDR3 amino acids: CASSPRLAGYEQYF. The CDR3 DNA sequence: TGTGCCAGCTCACCACGACTAGCGGGCTACGAGCAGTACTTC.

This chain joins TRBV12-5 and TRBJ2-5, with TRBD1 matching over 7 bases. Germline CDR1 and CDR2: LGHNT and FRNRAP. Trimming at V came to 1 base and at J to 2 bases, leaving 4 bases not matched to a gene. The CDR3 spans 15 residues. For the CDR3, the DNA is TGTGCTAGTGGTTTGGGCCGACAGGGACAAGAGACCCAGTACTTC. Translation: CASGLGRQGQETQYF.

The chain carries TRBV6-4 and TRBJ2-1; 8 nucleotides line up with TRBD2. The germline V gene has CDR1 MRHNA and CDR2 SNTAGT. The CDR3 has 14 residues. V trimming: 4 bases; J trimming: 7 bases; junction bases outside the gene matches: 6. CDR3 bases: TGTGCCAGCAGTGCCCAAGCGGGAGTAAATGAGCAGTTCTTC. Protein: CASSAQAGVNEQFF.

This chain uses TRBV6-5 with TRBJ1-4, with TRBD1 as a possible D gene (6 bases). Germline values: CDR1 MNHEY, CDR2 SVGAGI. This CDR3 comprises 13 residues. With 9 bases removed from V and 4 bases from J, the gap between germline ends came to 12 bases. CDR3 amino acids: CASRGFGNEKLFF. The CDR3 DNA is TGTGCCAGTAGGGGGTTCGGTAATGAAAAACTGTTTTTT.

This sequence joins TRBV20-1 and TRBJ1-1; unclear D gene. Germline V lookup: CDR1 DFQATT, CDR2 SNEGSKA (reference sequence). This CDR3 has 11 amino acids. The CDR3, as DNA: TGCAGCGTCGAGGAGAACACTGAAGCTTTCTTT. Protein product: CSVEENTEAFF.

The J gene is TRBJ2-5, the V gene TRBV10-1, with TRBD2 matching over 7 bases. Germline CDR1 is WNHNN and CDR2 is SYGVQD (reference sequence). The CDR3 is 16 residues long. After removal of 0 bases from V and 1 base from J, the junction contained 5 bases not matched to a gene. The DNA of the CDR3 is TGCGCCAGCAGTGAGTCGACTGCTAGCGGCCAAGAGACCCAGTACTTC. As protein: CASSESTASGQETQYF.